A single sample gave rise to the 17 T cell receptor beta chains below, sequenced in a study of cytomegalovirus exposure and HLA in healthy donors. TCRdb keeps only in-frame clones here, not all; method: immunoSEQ multiplex PCR. The sample includes hundreds of thousands of clones, 90% seen only once; the top ten take approximately 3.1%. The specimen was PBMCs. Every receptor here comes from a woman aged 30 to 39 in good health and CMV-seronegative.

This clone was seen a handful of times. The chain uses TRBV29-1 and TRBJ1-2; possible D gene TRBD1, 6 bases. CDR1 is SQVTM and CDR2 is ANQGSEA in the germline V gene. Trimming left V 7 bases short and J 0 bases short, with 12 bases between. CDR3 size: 13 residues. For the CDR3, the DNA is TGCAGCGCTACGACAGGATCTAACTATGGCTACACCTTC. Translating it yields CSATTGSNYGYTF.

The chain joins TRBV9 to TRBJ2-7; 7 nucleotides match TRBD2. CDR3 length: 14 residues. Germline CDR1 SGDLS, CDR2 YYNGEE. V lost 1 base to trimming and J lost 5 bases; unmatched junction nucleotides: 6. The CDR3, as DNA: TGTGCCAGCAGCGTAAGGGAGGGCGGCGACGAGCAGTACTTC. Its translation: CASSVREGGDEQYF.

J is TRBJ2-5 and V is TRBV2, with D possibly matching TRBD1 (5 bases). Trimming removed 1 base at V and 6 bases at J, with 15 bases between. Per the germline V gene, CDR1 is SNHLY and CDR2 is FYNNEI. The CDR3 covers 15 residues. CDR3 DNA sequence: TGTGCCAGCAGTGAAGTAGTCAGGGCTGTTCAGACCCAGTACTTC. Amino acid sequence: CASSEVVRAVQTQYF. The whole variable domain, remainder taken from reference TRBV2 and TRBJ2-5, is EPEVTQTPSHQVTQMGQEVILRCVPISNHLYFYWYRQILGQKVEFLVSFYNNEISEKSEIFDDQFSVERPDGSNFTLKIRSTKLEDSAMYFCASSEVVRAVQTQYFGPGTRLLVL.

This clone occurred once. The chain joins TRBV2 to TRBJ2-2; TRBD2 aligns across 8 bases. Germline V CDR1 and CDR2: SNHLY, FYNNEI. The CDR3 is 16 amino acids. The V segment lost 5 bases and the J segment 7 bases; nucleotides outside the gene matches: 12. CDR3 amino acids: CASSQVFAGGGGELFF. CDR3 nucleotides: TGTGCCAGCAGTCAGGTGTTTGCGGGAGGAGGCGGGGAGCTGTTTTTT.

The chain couples TRBV6-5 to TRBJ2-3; the match to TRBD1 covers 10 bases. V dropped 6 bases and J dropped 5; count of bases not matched to a gene: 8. CDR3 length: 15 amino acids. CDR1 MNHEY and CDR2 SVGAGI come from the germline V gene. CDR3 amino acids: CASRQQWTGGDTQYF. CDR3 coding DNA: TGTGCCAGCAGGCAGCAATGGACAGGGGGAGATACGCAGTATTTT.

The genes are TRBV5-6 and TRBJ1-1; D unclear. The CDR3 contains 16 residues. Between the trimmed V and J ends, which lost 2 bases and 4 bases, there was a span of 18 bases. Germline V gene sequence: CDR1 SGHDT, CDR2 YYEEEE. The DNA for the CDR3 is TGTGCCAGCAGCTTCCGTAGGGTCGGTGTGGGCACTGAAGCTTTCTTT. Amino acids: CASSFRRVGVGTEAFF.

This chain joins TRBV14 and TRBJ2-3; a weak D match, TRBD2 (6 bases). Trimming took off 0 bases at V and 2 bases at J, with 12 bases between the two ends. The CDR3 runs to 16 residues. CDR1 is SGHDN, CDR2 FVKESK, per germline. CDR3 region: CASSQEWAGLTDTQYF. For the CDR3, the DNA is TGTGCCAGCAGCCAAGAGTGGGCGGGGCTCACAGATACGCAGTATTTT.

Here the CDR3 reads CATEIPGTSSSYNEQFF. DNA of the CDR3: TGTGCCACTGAGATCCCCGGGACTTCTAGCTCCTACAATGAGCAGTTCTTC. This chain uses TRBV27 with TRBJ2-1, with a possible D match to TRBD2 (6 bases). Looked up from germline, CDR1 is MNHEY and CDR2 is SMNVEV (reference sequence). Trimming took 10 bases from V and 0 from J, leaving 22 bases between them. The CDR3 consists of 17 residues.

The table lists this clone with a few counts. This chain links TRBV19 with TRBJ2-7; D ambiguous. Trimming pared 1 base from V and 2 bases from J, leaving 6 bases between. Per the germline V gene, CDR1 is LNHDA and CDR2 is SQIVND (reference sequence). The CDR3 spans 13 residues. CDR3 residues: CASSIAGAYEQYF. CDR3 nucleotides: TGTGCCAGTAGTATAGCTGGAGCCTACGAGCAGTACTTC.

The V and J genes are TRBV28 and TRBJ1-5, with 7 bases lining up with TRBD1. This CDR3 is built from 14 residues. Germline CDR1 is MDHEN and CDR2 is SYDVKM. The junction had 1 base not matched to a gene; V was cut back by 5 bases and J by 0 bases. DNA of the CDR3: TGTGCCAGCAGTGGACAGGATAGCAATCAGCCCCAGCATTTT. Amino acids: CASSGQDSNQPQHF.

The chain has TRBV5-6 and TRBJ2-5; 8 bases are shared with TRBD1. With 0 bases clipped from V and 2 bases from J, the junction kept 9 bases outside the gene matches. The germline CDR1 and CDR2 sequences are SGHDT and YYEEEE. The CDR3 has 17 residues. The CDR3 sequence: CASSLASWGQEQETQYF. CDR3 nucleotide sequence: TGTGCCAGCAGCTTGGCTTCTTGGGGACAGGAACAAGAGACCCAGTACTTC.

The sample holds one count of this clone. The chain combines TRBV18 with TRBJ2-1; 7 nucleotides line up with TRBD1. CDR1 KGHSH and CDR2 LQKENI come from the germline V gene. The CDR3 contains 14 residues. V shed 2 bases and J 6 bases; nucleotides not matched to a gene: 4. The CDR3 reads CASSPNRGLNEQFF. The CDR3 DNA reads as TGTGCCAGCTCACCAAATAGGGGGCTCAATGAGCAGTTCTTC.

The chain couples TRBV14 to TRBJ2-1; the match to TRBD2 covers 13 bases. The CDR3 totals 15 residues. CDR1 is SGHDN, CDR2 FVKESK, per germline. Germline trimming cut 4 bases from V and 9 bases from J; bases unmatched to any gene: 6. In DNA, the CDR3 is TGTGCCAGCAGCCTTACGGGACTAGCGGGATTTGAGCAGTTCTTC. It translates to CASSLTGLAGFEQFF.

The chain recombines TRBV9 with TRBJ2-3, with D tentatively TRBD1 (5 bases). The germline V gene encodes CDR1 SGDLS and CDR2 YYNGEE. V was shortened by 0 bases and J by 0 bases, with 8 bases between the two germline ends. The CDR3 runs to 15 residues. The CDR3 loop reads CASSVGGASTDTQYF. The CDR3 DNA reads TGTGCCAGCAGCGTAGGTGGGGCTAGCACAGATACGCAGTATTTT.

The rearrangement links TRBV11-3 to TRBJ2-3; 12 bases fit TRBD2. Germline V lookup: CDR1 SGHNT, CDR2 YENEEA. The V and J ends lost 0 bases and 1 base, in that order; junction bases with no gene match: 2. This CDR3 is 17 amino acids long. CDR3 loop: CASSLETSGSGTDTQYF. CDR3 nucleotide sequence: TGTGCCAGCAGCTTAGAGACTAGCGGGAGTGGCACAGATACGCAGTATTTT. Variable domain in full (rest from reference TRBV11-3 and TRBJ2-3): EAGVVQSPRYKIIEKKQPVAFWCNPISGHNTLYWYLQNLGQGPELLIRYENEEAVDDSQLPKDRFSAERLKGVDSTLKIQPAELGDSAVYLCASSLETSGSGTDTQYFGPGTRLTVL.

The chain couples TRBV5-1 to TRBJ2-1; a weak D match, TRBD2 (7 bases). There are 14 residues in the CDR3. The germline gives CDR1 SGHRS, CDR2 YFSETQ. Trimming removed 4 bases at V and 3 bases at J, with 11 bases between. As DNA, the CDR3 is TGCGCCAGCAGCGTGGGAGGGGGCTACAATGAGCAGTTCTTC. Amino acids: CASSVGGGYNEQFF.

The chain joins TRBV9 to TRBJ2-7; D perhaps matches TRBD1 (5 bases). This CDR3 comprises 14 residues. The germline V gene has CDR1 SGDLS and CDR2 YYNGEE. Trimming left V 5 bases short and J 2 bases short, with 14 bases between. The CDR3 reads CASSLEQAPYEQYF. For the CDR3, the DNA is TGTGCCAGCAGTTTGGAACAGGCCCCCTACGAGCAGTACTTC.